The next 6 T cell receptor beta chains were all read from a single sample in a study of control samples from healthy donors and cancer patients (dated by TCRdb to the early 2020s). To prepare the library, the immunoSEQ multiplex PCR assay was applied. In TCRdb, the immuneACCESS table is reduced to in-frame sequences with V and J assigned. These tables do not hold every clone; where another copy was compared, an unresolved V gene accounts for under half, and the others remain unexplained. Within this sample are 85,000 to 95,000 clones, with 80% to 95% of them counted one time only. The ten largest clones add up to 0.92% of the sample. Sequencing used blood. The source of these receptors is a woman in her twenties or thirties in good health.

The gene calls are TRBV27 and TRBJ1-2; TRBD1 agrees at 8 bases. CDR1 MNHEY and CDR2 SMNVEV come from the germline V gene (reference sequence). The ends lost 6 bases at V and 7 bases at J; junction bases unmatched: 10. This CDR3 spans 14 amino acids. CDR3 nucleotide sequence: TGTGCCAGCAGGATGACAGGGGCTCCCCTTGGCTACACCTTC. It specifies CASRMTGAPLGYTF.

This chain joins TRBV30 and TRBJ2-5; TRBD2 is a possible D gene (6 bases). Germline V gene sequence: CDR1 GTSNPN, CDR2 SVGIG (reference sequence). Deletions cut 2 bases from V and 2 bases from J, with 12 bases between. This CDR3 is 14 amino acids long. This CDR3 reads CAWSRGTVQETQYF. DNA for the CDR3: TGTGCCTGGAGTCGGGGGACGGTACAAGAGACCCAGTACTTC.

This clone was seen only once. CDR3 protein: CASSLQTGVNQPQHF. The CDR3 DNA is TGTGCCAGCAGTTTACAGACAGGGGTCAATCAGCCCCAGCATTTT. The chain carries TRBV27 and TRBJ1-5, with 8 bases fitting TRBD1. The CDR3 loop spans 15 amino acids. The germline CDR1 and CDR2 sequences are MNHEY and SMNVEV (reference sequence). V trimming: 2 bases; J trimming: 3 bases; junction bases outside the gene matches: 3.

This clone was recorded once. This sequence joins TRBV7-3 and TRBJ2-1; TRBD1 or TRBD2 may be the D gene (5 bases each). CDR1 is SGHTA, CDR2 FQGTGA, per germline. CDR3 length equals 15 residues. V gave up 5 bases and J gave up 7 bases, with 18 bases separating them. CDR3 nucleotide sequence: TGTGCCAGCAGCAACCCGGGGACCGTTCGGAATGAGCAGTTCTTC. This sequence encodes CASSNPGTVRNEQFF. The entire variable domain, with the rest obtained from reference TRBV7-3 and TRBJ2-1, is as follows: GAGVSQTPSNKVTEKGKYVELRCDPISGHTALYWYRQSLGQGPEFLIYFQGTGAADDSGLPNDRFFAVRPEGSVSTLKIQRTERGDSAVYLCASSNPGTVRNEQFFGPGTRLTVL.

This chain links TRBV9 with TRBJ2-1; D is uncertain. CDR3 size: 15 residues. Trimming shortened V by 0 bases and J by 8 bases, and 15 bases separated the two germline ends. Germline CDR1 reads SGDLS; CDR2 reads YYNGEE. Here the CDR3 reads CASSVVWGIRDEQFF. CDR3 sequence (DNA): TGTGCCAGCAGCGTAGTTTGGGGTATTAGGGATGAGCAGTTCTTC.

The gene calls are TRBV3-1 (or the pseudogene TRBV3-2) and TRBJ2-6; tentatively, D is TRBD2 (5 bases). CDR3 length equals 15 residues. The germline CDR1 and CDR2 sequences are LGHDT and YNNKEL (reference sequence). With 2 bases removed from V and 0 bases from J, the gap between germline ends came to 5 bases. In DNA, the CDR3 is TGTGCCAGCAGCCAACGGGGCTCTGGGGCCAACGTCCTGACTTTC. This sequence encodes CASSQRGSGANVLTF.